Listed below are T cell receptor beta chains from one sample, sequenced in a study of T-cell memory formation after mild COVID-19. TCRdb itself ran the 5' RACE reads through MiXCR, one entry per CDR3 protein. The sample shows hundreds of thousands of distinct CDR3 sequences, about 16% of them seen only once. The sequenced material came from PBMCs or a T cell subset sorted from them (not recorded which). These receptors all stem from a man in his late teens or twenties who had mild COVID-19 (a few samples of this study predate the infection). Cell type and time point are not known. Both conserved end residues are part of each CDR3. The D gene is left open where the match is weak. Size tells how often a clone was seen (once, few, many) or the class of an expanded clone, and some rows leave it out.

>TRBJ2-1|TRBV2|TRBD2|.
CASVTSRHNEQFF
TGTGCCAGCGTGACTAGCAGACACAATGAGCAGTTCTTC
>TRBJ2-2|TRBV29-1|.|few
CSALPDTFGELFF
TGCAGCGCCTTACCCGACACCTTCGGGGAGCTGTTTTTT
>TRBJ2-7|TRBV20-1|TRBD2|.
CSARNSLAGAYEQYF
TGCAGTGCTAGAAATTCTCTAGCGGGAGCCTACGAGCAGTACTTC
>TRBJ2-6|TRBV7-2|.|once
CASSPSNSGDNVLTF
TGTGCCAGCAGCCCGTCGAACTCTGGGGACAACGTCCTGACTTTC
>TRBJ2-7|TRBV11-2|TRBD2|many
CASSPTSGGGHEQYF
TGTGCCAGCAGCCCCACTAGCGGGGGGGGTCACGAGCAGTACTTC
>TRBJ2-1|TRBV5-1|.|many
CASSFGISGEQFF
TGCGCCAGCAGCTTCGGGATTTCGGGTGAGCAGTTCTTC
>TRBJ2-3|TRBV5-1|TRBD2|few
CASSPRLAGDTQYF
TGCGCCAGCAGCCCGCGACTAGCTGGCGATACGCAGTATTTT
>TRBJ2-3|TRBV2|.|few
CASRLRDGPTDTQYF
TGTGCCAGCAGGCTTAGGGACGGCCCCACAGATACGCAGTATTTT
>TRBJ1-1|TRBV6-1|.|.
CASSEYGNTEAFF
TGTGCCAGCAGTGAATACGGGAACACTGAAGCTTTCTTT
>TRBJ1-6|TRBV7-2|TRBD1|.
CASSLGTGATFISPLHF
TGTGCCAGCAGCTTAGGGACAGGGGCCACCTTTATATCACCCCTCCACTTT
>TRBJ2-3|TRBV10-3|.|.
CAISDLRGSTDTQYF
TGTGCCATCAGTGACCTCCGGGGGAGCACAGATACGCAGTATTTT
>TRBJ2-2|TRBV27|.|many
CASSSRGDRITGELFF
TGTGCCAGCAGTTCGCGTGGAGACAGAATAACCGGGGAGCTGTTTTTT
>TRBJ1-1|TRBV29-1|.|.
CSVWTGNTEAFF
TGCAGCGTTTGGACGGGGAACACTGAAGCTTTCTTT
>TRBJ2-7|TRBV5-4|.|.
CASSPSVSAYEQYF
TGTGCCAGCAGCCCGTCCGTTTCCGCTTACGAGCAGTACTTC
>TRBJ2-1|TRBV7-9|.|few
CAGSRGATYNEQFF
TGTGCCGGAAGCAGGGGAGCTACCTACAATGAGCAGTTCTTC
>TRBJ1-2|TRBV12-3/TRBV12-4|.|few
CASSLAGVGYGYTF
TGTGCCAGCAGTTTAGCCGGGGTCGGCTATGGCTACACCTTC
>TRBJ2-3|TRBV9|.|.
CASSVAPVGADTQYF
TGTGCCAGCAGCGTAGCCCCTGTAGGGGCAGATACGCAGTATTTT
>TRBJ1-1|TRBV6-5|.|many
CASSYPGDTEAFF
TGTGCCAGCAGTTACCCAGGGGACACTGAAGCTTTCTTT
>TRBJ2-1|TRBV7-9|TRBD2|few
CASSQESGGTNEQFF
TGTGCCAGCAGCCAAGAAAGCGGGGGGACCAATGAGCAGTTCTTC
>TRBJ2-5|TRBV3-1|.|few
CASSQALGRAGETQYF
TGTGCCAGCAGCCAAGCTCTAGGACGCGCTGGAGAGACCCAGTACTTC
>TRBJ2-3|TRBV5-1|.|few
CASSLASKTDTQYF
TGCGCCAGCAGCTTGGCTTCGAAGACAGATACGCAGTATTTT
>TRBJ2-2|TRBV9|TRBD1|few
CASSVRPGTGITGELFF
TGTGCCAGCAGCGTAAGACCCGGGACAGGTATAACCGGGGAGCTGTTTTTT
>TRBJ2-3|TRBV5-1|.|few
CASGELLDTQYF
TGCGCCAGCGGTGAACTCCTGGATACGCAGTATTTT
>TRBJ1-2|TRBV2|.|.
CASRDRVLGYTF
TGTGCCAGCAGAGACCGCGTTTTGGGCTACACCTTC
>TRBJ1-5|TRBV12-3/TRBV12-4|.|many
CASSSGSRQPQHF
TGTGCCAGCAGTTCGGGGTCGCGGCAGCCCCAGCATTTT
>TRBJ2-5|TRBV7-9|TRBD2|few
CASSLGAGGRETQYF
TGTGCCAGCAGCTTAGGAGCGGGGGGGCGAGAGACCCAGTACTTC
>TRBJ2-3|TRBV24-1|TRBD1|few
CATSDPDRDTQYF
TGTGCCACCAGTGATCCGGACAGGGATACGCAGTATTTT
>TRBJ2-1|TRBV5-1|TRBD2|few
CASSFAAGGDEQFF
TGCGCCAGCAGCTTTGCTGCGGGGGGCGATGAGCAGTTCTTC
>TRBJ1-2|TRBV5-1|.|.
CASGDEQTNYGYTF
TGCGCCAGCGGGGACGAGCAGACTAACTATGGCTACACCTTC
>TRBJ1-2|TRBV12-3/TRBV12-4|.|few
CASSTSNYGYTF
TGTGCCAGCAGTACATCGAACTATGGCTACACCTTC
>TRBJ1-1|TRBV12-3/TRBV12-4|.|many
CASSLLQGTTEAFF
TGTGCCAGCAGTTTGTTACAGGGAACCACTGAAGCTTTCTTT
>TRBJ1-3|TRBV7-2|.|.
CASSSSGAPSGNTIYF
TGTGCCAGCAGCTCATCAGGGGCCCCCTCTGGAAACACCATATATTTT
>TRBJ2-3|TRBV5-1|.|many
CASSQTGTDTQYF
TGCGCCAGCAGCCAAACAGGCACAGATACGCAGTATTTT
>TRBJ2-6|TRBV6-6|TRBD1|.
CASSAGPQGATGANVLTF
TGTGCCAGCAGTGCCGGACCTCAGGGGGCTACTGGGGCCAACGTCCTGACTTTC
>TRBJ1-5|TRBV7-2|.|few
CASSPVVSPYQPQHF
TGTGCCAGCAGCCCCGTCGTGTCCCCCTATCAGCCCCAGCATTTT
>TRBJ2-1|TRBV6-2/TRBV6-3|.|few
CASSQGYEQFF
TGTGCCAGCAGCCAGGGTTATGAGCAGTTCTTC
>TRBJ1-6|TRBV7-9|.|few
CASRRGFSGNSPLHF
TGTGCCAGCAGACGGGGGTTCTCTGGTAATTCACCCCTCCACTTT